These 28 T cell receptor beta chains share one sample of origin, sequenced in a study of beta chain features in type 1 diabetes. General study points: TCRB CDR3s were moderately but significantly shorter in Type 1 diabetes patients in all four CD4+ subsets.

Their recognized antigens are unknown. The whole isolated RNA underwent reverse transcription, so sequencing captured expressed TCRB transcripts. Measured with immunoSEQ multiplex PCR; TCRdb has only the in-frame clones, and not every one. The sample contains roughly 26,000 clones, roughly half of which appear only once. The sequencing input was stem cell memory CD4+ T cells from blood. The receptors come from a man aged 25 to 45 with type 1 diabetes.

The sample holds a few counts of this clone. This sequence joins TRBV18 and TRBJ1-5; D is possibly TRBD1 (6 bases). Trimming left V 5 bases short and J 5 bases short, with 10 bases between. This CDR3 contains 13 residues. Germline V gene data show CDR1 as KGHSH and CDR2 as LQKENI. This CDR3 is CASSRTDYQPQHF. CDR3 bases: TGTGCCAGCTCAAGGACAGATTATCAGCCCCAGCATTTT.

The chain uses TRBV5-1 and TRBJ2-1; 10 nucleotides agree with TRBD2. V trimming: 7 bases; J trimming: 5 bases; junction bases outside the gene matches: 6. The CDR3 sequence is 14 residues long. Germline CDR1 SGHRS, CDR2 YFSETQ. CDR3 in DNA: TGCGCCAGCCAACTAGCGGGGCCCAACAATGAGCAGTTCTTC. It yields the protein CASQLAGPNNEQFF.

The rearrangement uses TRBV4-1 and TRBJ2-2, with D possibly matching TRBD1 (7 bases). Germline CDR1 and CDR2: MGHRA and YSYEKL. With 1 base removed from V and 1 base from J, the gap between germline ends came to 13 bases. CDR3 length: 17 amino acids. DNA for the CDR3: TGCGCCAGCAGCCAAGCAACAGGGGAGGTGAACACCGGGGAGCTGTTTTTT. Translation: CASSQATGEVNTGELFF.

The chain joins TRBV5-6 to TRBJ1-2; weak D call: TRBD1 (5 bases). CDR1 and CDR2 from the germline V gene are SGHDT and YYEEEE. This CDR3 spans 14 amino acids. Trimming cost V 4 bases and J 4 bases, with 14 bases left between them. CDR3 bases: TGTGCCAGCAGCATCGCGGGACCTAGCTATGGCTACACCTTC. Its translation is CASSIAGPSYGYTF.

This clone was counted only a few times. J is TRBJ1-1 and V is TRBV30; 9 bases are shared with TRBD1. Trimming took 1 base from V and 4 from J; bases not matched to a gene: 16. CDR1 is GTSNPN, CDR2 SVGIG, per germline (reference sequence). The length of the CDR3 is 18 residues. CDR3 protein: CAWSALSDGQGFGTEAFF. CDR3 DNA: TGTGCCTGGAGTGCTCTAAGTGACGGACAGGGGTTTGGCACTGAAGCTTTCTTT.

This clone showed up just a few times. V gene TRBV2 combines with J gene TRBJ2-7; D not certain. The CDR3 extends over 13 amino acids. Trimming stripped 1 base from V and 6 bases from J, with 10 bases between. Germline V gives CDR1 SNHLY, CDR2 FYNNEI. CDR3 loop: CASSEGVFLEQYF. The CDR3 bases are TGTGCCAGCAGTGAAGGAGTCTTTCTCGAGCAGTACTTC.

CDR3 loop: CASSEGGGTEAFF. The CDR3 DNA is TGTGCCAGCAGTGAAGGAGGGGGCACTGAAGCTTTCTTT. This chain uses TRBV2 with TRBJ1-1, with D maybe TRBD1 (6 bases). V was clipped by 1 base and J by 4 bases, with 7 bases between them. This CDR3 spans 13 amino acids. Germline V CDR1 and CDR2: SNHLY, FYNNEI.

This clone was detected only a few times. The chain recombines TRBV4-1 with TRBJ2-2; D uncertain. Germline V gene lookup returns CDR1 MGHRA and CDR2 YSYEKL. The CDR3 totals 16 residues. The ends were cut back, 0 bases at V and 2 bases at J, with 10 bases in the middle. This CDR3 reads CASSQDGPGNTGELFF. The DNA for the CDR3 is TGCGCCAGCAGCCAAGATGGGCCCGGCAACACCGGGGAGCTGTTTTTT.

J is TRBJ1-4 and V is TRBV4-2, with D perhaps matching TRBD1 (5 bases). Trimming removed 4 bases at V and 3 bases at J, with 12 bases between. The germline V gene encodes CDR1 LGHNA and CDR2 YNFKEQ. The CDR3 sequence is 15 residues long. As DNA, the CDR3 is TGTGCCAGCAGCCGTGACCAGGGCTCTAATGAAAAACTGTTTTTT. Residues: CASSRDQGSNEKLFF.

The rearrangement uses TRBV25-1 and TRBJ2-2, with 7 bases fitting TRBD1. Trimming cost V 7 bases and J 1 base; bases outside gene matches: 3. CDR1 and CDR2 (germline): MGHDK, SYGVNS. The CDR3 loop spans 14 amino acids. CDR3 protein: CASTRTGNTGELFF. The CDR3, as DNA: TGTGCCAGCACAAGGACAGGGAACACCGGGGAGCTGTTTTTT.

The CDR3: CSVGQERRNTGELFF. The CDR3 bases are TGCAGCGTTGGACAAGAGAGACGGAACACCGGGGAGCTGTTTTTT. The rearrangement uses TRBV29-1 and TRBJ2-2; D remains ambiguous. Trimming took 4 bases from V and 1 from J, leaving 13 bases between them. Looked up from germline, CDR1 is SQVTM and CDR2 is ANQGSEA. CDR3 length: 15 amino acids.

This clone has just a few counts. The chain recombines TRBV19 with TRBJ1-2; TRBD1 is a possible D gene (5 bases). CDR1 LNHDA and CDR2 SQIVND come from the germline V gene (reference sequence). V shed 3 bases and J shed 6 bases, with 11 bases lying between them. The CDR3 length is 13 residues. The CDR3 nucleotides are TGTGCCAGTAGTATTCGGAGGGGCGATGGCTACACCTTC. It is translated as CASSIRRGDGYTF.

V is TRBV5-1 and J is TRBJ2-7, with a possible D match to TRBD2 (6 bases). CDR1 and CDR2 from the germline V gene are SGHRS and YFSETQ. The CDR3 is 15 residues long. Deletions cut 0 bases from V and 3 bases from J, with 13 bases between. CDR3 bases: TGCGCCAGCAGCTTGGATGCGGGATCCAACTACGAGCAGTACTTC. This gives the protein CASSLDAGSNYEQYF.

This clone came up a few times. V and J are TRBV5-6 and TRBJ2-4, with a tentative D call TRBD1 (5 bases). Germline V gene sequence: CDR1 SGHDT, CDR2 YYEEEE. The V end was cut by 1 base, the J end by 8 bases, with 19 bases between. CDR3 length equals 16 residues. The DNA of the CDR3 is TGTGCCAGCAGCTTGAGTCCGGACAAATGGGTGGACATTCAGTACTTC. The encoded protein is CASSLSPDKWVDIQYF.

The sample holds a few counts of this clone. V and J are TRBV28 and TRBJ1-1; no reliable D call. Germline V CDR1 and CDR2: MDHEN, SYDVKM. The CDR3 is made up of 15 amino acids. Between the trimmed V and J ends, which lost 5 bases and 6 bases, there was a span of 19 bases. CDR3 residues: CASSRADREGPEAFF. In DNA form, the CDR3 reads TGTGCCAGCAGTAGGGCCGACCGGGAGGGTCCTGAAGCTTTCTTT.

This clone was observed a handful of times. The CDR3 loop reads CASSRRVGTPPYEQYF. DNA for the CDR3: TGTGCCAGCAGCCGGAGGGTGGGGACCCCTCCCTACGAGCAGTACTTC. This sequence joins TRBV5-4 and TRBJ2-7; D might be TRBD2 (6 bases). Germline CDR1 and CDR2: SGHNT and YYREEE (reference sequence). V was trimmed by 4 bases and J by 2 bases, leaving 19 bases between them. The CDR3 contains 16 residues.

This clone was seen only a few times. The chain combines TRBV11-2 with TRBJ2-1; the match to TRBD2 covers 8 bases. CDR3 length equals 15 residues. V shed 1 base, J shed 7 bases, and the junction held 6 bases outside the gene matches. The germline CDR1 and CDR2 sequences are SGHAT and FQNNGV. CDR3 loop: CASSLVAGQFNEQFF. The DNA for the CDR3 is TGTGCCAGCAGCTTAGTAGCGGGGCAATTTAATGAGCAGTTCTTC.

This clone was counted between two and nine times. The chain joins TRBV5-4 to TRBJ2-2; 8 bases match TRBD2. V gave up 4 bases and J gave up 7 bases; unmatched junction bases: 18. Germline V lookup: CDR1 SGHNT, CDR2 YYREEE (reference sequence). The CDR3 runs to 18 residues. CDR3 sequence reads: CASSPSPTPGLGVGELFF. The CDR3 bases are TGTGCCAGCAGCCCAAGCCCGACCCCGGGACTAGGGGTCGGGGAGCTGTTTTTT.

The chain has TRBV9 and TRBJ1-6; unclear D gene. The germline CDR1 and CDR2 sequences are SGDLS and YYNGEE. V shed 4 bases and J shed 8 bases, with 10 bases lying between them. The CDR3 totals 13 residues. The DNA for the CDR3 is TGTGCCAGCAGCACCGTGTCGGATTCACCCCTCCACTTT. It codes for CASSTVSDSPLHF. The full variable domain, rest sourced from reference TRBV9 and TRBJ1-6, is DSGVTQTPKHLITATGQRVTLRCSPRSGDLSVYWYQQSLDQGLQFLIQYYNGEERAKGNILERFSAQQFPDLHSELNLSSLELGDSALYFCASSTVSDSPLHFGNGTRLTVT.

This chain uses TRBV7-9 with TRBJ2-7; D is perhaps TRBD1 (6 bases). Germline-derived CDR1 and CDR2 are SEHNR and FQNEAQ (reference sequence). The CDR3 consists of 14 residues. The germline V and J ends were trimmed by 5 bases and 1 base, with 12 bases remaining between them. The CDR3 loop reads CASSDRTASYEQYF. CDR3 sequence (DNA): TGTGCCAGCAGCGACCGGACAGCTTCCTACGAGCAGTACTTC.

The chain couples TRBV2 to TRBJ1-1; TRBD1 matches 7 bases. CDR1 and CDR2 (germline): SNHLY, FYNNEI. Trimming removed 8 bases from V and 6 bases from J; junction bases left unmatched: 12. The CDR3 is 14 residues long. The CDR3 coding sequence is TGTGCCAGCCGTCGGGACAGAAGCTTCTCTGAAGCTTTCTTT. Protein: CASRRDRSFSEAFF.

V is TRBV18 and J is TRBJ1-3; TRBD1 aligns across 7 bases. The CDR3 totals 14 residues. Germline V gene lookup returns CDR1 KGHSH and CDR2 LQKENI. With 6 bases clipped from V and 5 bases from J, the junction kept 7 bases outside the gene matches. In nucleotides, the CDR3 is TGTGCCAGCTCCCTTACAGGGGAGAGAAACACCATATATTTT. This translates into CASSLTGERNTIYF.

The J gene is TRBJ1-2, the V gene TRBV18; D call uncertain. The germline V gene encodes CDR1 KGHSH and CDR2 LQKENI. CDR3 length: 14 amino acids. The V gene lost 0 bases and the J gene lost 3 bases, with 8 bases spanning the gap. CDR3 sequence (DNA): TGTGCCAGCTCACCACCCAGCCAGGACTATGGCTACACCTTC. This codes for CASSPPSQDYGYTF.

The chain couples TRBV5-1 to TRBJ2-1; 7 positions match TRBD1. In germline, CDR1 is SGHRS, CDR2 YFSETQ. There are 15 residues in the CDR3. The J segment lost 2 bases and the V segment lost 0 bases, leaving 2 bases of the junction unmatched. The DNA for the CDR3 is TGCGCCAGCAGCTTGGGAGGGGGCACCTACAATGAGCAGTTCTTC. It is translated as CASSLGGGTYNEQFF.

Remarks on this clone: Germline is not matched at one junction end, which may reflect a read error. The chain combines TRBV4-1 with TRBJ2-3; D unresolved. This CDR3 has 14 amino acids. Germline V gene data show CDR1 as MGHRA and CDR2 as YSYEKL. The CDR3 DNA reads as TGCGCCGGCAGCCAAGATCCCCTCCCAGATACGCAGTATTTT. Translation gives CAGSQDPLPDTQYF.

The gene calls are TRBV5-6 and TRBJ1-2; D is uncertain. This CDR3 has 14 amino acids. The germline V gene has CDR1 SGHDT and CDR2 YYEEEE. The V gene lost 6 bases and the J gene lost 1 base, with 13 bases spanning the gap. Here the CDR3 DNA reads TGTGCCAGCACCCTACGAGGGTTTAACTATGGCTACACCTTC. It encodes CASTLRGFNYGYTF.

V usage is TRBV5-1 and J usage is TRBJ2-1, with TRBD1 identical over 11 bases. V lost 4 bases, J lost 5 bases, and 17 bases stayed unmatched. Germline loops: CDR1 SGHRS, CDR2 YFSETQ. The length of the CDR3 is 19 residues. The CDR3 bases are TGCGCCAGCAGCCTTGGCCGGACAGGGGGCAGGTTAAAAGACAATGAGCAGTTCTTC. Protein sequence: CASSLGRTGGRLKDNEQFF.

The V call is TRBV6-4, the J call TRBJ1-2; no definite D call. This CDR3 region has 14 residues. V lost 2 bases to trimming and J lost 8 bases, with 15 bases between them. The germline V gene encodes CDR1 MRHNA and CDR2 SNTAGT. The CDR3 region is CASSDATLAGGYTF. CDR3 bases: TGTGCCAGCAGTGACGCGACCCTGGCGGGGGGCTACACCTTC.